These 2 T cell receptor beta chains were sequenced from one sample in a study of glioma-infiltrating T cells after dendritic cell vaccination. Produced via immunoSEQ multiplex PCR; TCRdb's table is partial and in-frame only. The data show around 90,000 clones, around 80% seen once. The sample was blood, taken before dendritic cell vaccination. These receptors all stem from a human donor with glioblastoma.

The genes are TRBV5-1 and TRBJ2-7, with D possibly being TRBD2 (7 bases). Germline values: CDR1 SGHRS, CDR2 YFSETQ. The CDR3 is made up of 13 amino acids. Trimming stripped 4 bases from V and 2 bases from J, with 10 bases between. The CDR3 bases are TGCGCCAGCAGCACCGGGGGGCCCTACGAGCAGTACTTC. Encoded protein: CASSTGGPYEQYF.

This clone is categorized as medium-sized. This chain uses TRBV6-1 with TRBJ2-7, with 7 bases identical to TRBD1. V trimming: 4 bases; J trimming: 2 bases; junction bases outside the gene matches: 8. The CDR3 has 15 amino acids. Germline values: CDR1 MNHNS, CDR2 SASEGT. The CDR3 is CASSGQGTAPYEQYF. In DNA form, the CDR3 reads TGTGCCAGCAGTGGGCAAGGGACAGCCCCCTACGAGCAGTACTTC.